The clone carrying this T cell receptor beta chain has ten or more counts. Its antigen is unknown. These data come from a study of Graves' ophthalmopathy and Graves' hyperthyroidism. TCR beta CDR3 amplification used RNA transcripts. An initial RT-PCR round employing HTBI primers preceded a second-round multiplex PCR. TCRdb ran MiXCR on the multiplex PCR reads and lists one entry per CDR3 protein. The sample records 900,000 to 1,200,000 distinct CDR3 sequences, about 38% being singletons. Broader study findings: Also, most clonotypes expanded in the thyroid above 0.001 frequency appeared in blood.

Orbital computed tomography and thyroid ultrasound, along with TRAb, serum thyroxine and clinical symptoms, underpinned diagnosis. What was sequenced was peripheral blood or thyroid tissue (not recorded which). This sequence was found in an adult man with Graves' hyperthyroidism.

The CDR3 coding sequence is TGTGCCAGCAGCTTAGTGGAAGAGCAGTACTTC. Amino acids: CASSLVEEQYF. J is TRBJ2-7 and V is TRBV7-9; D not resolved. This CDR3 region has 11 residues. Germline V gene data show CDR1 as SEHNR and CDR2 as FQNEAQ (reference sequence). The V gene lost 1 base and the J gene lost 7 bases, with 5 bases spanning the gap.